The 2 T cell receptor beta chains presented below share a single source sample, sequenced in a study of T cells in Graves' hyperthyroidism and ophthalmopathy. From RNA transcripts, TCR beta CDR3 regions were amplified. The HTBI primer set served for first-round RT-PCR of the TCR CDR3. TCRdb recomputed calls from the multiplex PCR reads with MiXCR, one row per CDR3 protein. The profile covers 450,000 to 600,000 distinct CDR3 sequences, with roughly 15% appearing a single time and over 11% taken by the ten largest. Input material: blood. The receptors derive from a woman between 40 and 50 years old with Graves' hyperthyroidism.

This clonotype was observed a handful of times. The chain combines TRBV4-1 with TRBJ1-2; no definite D call. Germline CDR1 and CDR2: MGHRA and YSYEKL. The CDR3 has 13 amino acids. V was trimmed by 5 bases and J by 3 bases, leaving 10 bases between them. The CDR3 region is CASSSVRDYGYTF. The CDR3 DNA reads TGCGCCAGCAGCTCGGTGAGGGACTATGGCTACACCTTC.

This clonotype has ten or more counts. This chain's CDR3 is CASSPDSPRNGYTF. CDR3 coding DNA: TGCGCCAGCAGCCCGGACAGCCCCCGGAATGGCTACACCTTC. The V gene is TRBV5-1, the J gene TRBJ1-2, with D maybe TRBD1 (6 bases). The CDR3 sequence is 14 residues long. Looked up from germline, CDR1 is SGHRS and CDR2 is YFSETQ. The germline V and J ends were trimmed by 4 bases and 6 bases, with 16 bases remaining between them.